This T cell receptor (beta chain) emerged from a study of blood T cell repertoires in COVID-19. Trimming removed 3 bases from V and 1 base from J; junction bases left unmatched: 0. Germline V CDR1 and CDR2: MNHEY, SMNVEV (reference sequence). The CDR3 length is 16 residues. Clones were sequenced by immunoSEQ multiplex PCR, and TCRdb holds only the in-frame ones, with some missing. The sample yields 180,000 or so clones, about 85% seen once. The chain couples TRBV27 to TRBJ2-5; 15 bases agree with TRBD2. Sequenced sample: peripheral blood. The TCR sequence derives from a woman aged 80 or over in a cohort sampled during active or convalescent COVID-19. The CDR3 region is CASSLGLAGGQETQYF. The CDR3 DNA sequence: TGTGCCAGCAGTTTGGGACTAGCGGGGGGCCAAGAGACCCAGTACTTC.